The rows below give T cell receptor beta chains drawn from one sample of a study of untreated major depressive disorder. Method: immunoSEQ multiplex PCR; TCRdb's copy keeps in-frame clones and lacks some. The table lists 10,000 to 15,000 clones, 75% to 95% of them singletons. Sequencing was performed on CD4+ T cells from PBMCs. These receptors all come from a woman younger than 45 with major depressive disorder. Both conserved end residues are part of each CDR3. Fields, in order: V gene, J gene, D gene, clone size, CDR3 protein, CDR3 DNA. The D gene is left open where the match is weak. Size values are once, few and many counts, or a class for expanded clones, and some rows have none.

V: TRBV11-2
J: TRBJ1-2
D: NA
size: NA
CDR3: CASSLGGWGYTF
DNA: TGTGCCAGCAGCTTGGGAGGGTGGGGCTACACCTTC

V: TRBV7-9
J: TRBJ2-5
D: NA
size: once
CDR3: CASSFLPRSQETQYF
DNA: TGTGCCAGCAGCTTTCTCCCCCGCAGCCAAGAGACCCAGTACTTC

V: TRBV10-3
J: TRBJ2-1
D: TRBD2
size: NA
CDR3: CAISGGTSGRTSSYNEQFF
DNA: TGTGCCATCAGTGGAGGGACTAGCGGGAGGACGAGCTCCTACAATGAGCAGTTCTTC

V: TRBV2
J: TRBJ2-5
D: NA
size: NA
CDR3: CASSVGSSFGETQYF
DNA: TGTGCCAGCAGTGTAGGGTCTAGTTTTGGGGAGACCCAGTACTTC

V: TRBV5-1
J: TRBJ1-4
D: NA
size: NA
CDR3: CASSSTDGPTEKLFF
DNA: TGCGCCAGCAGCTCGACCGACGGACCCACTGAAAAACTGTTTTTT

V: TRBV9
J: TRBJ2-7
D: NA
size: once
CDR3: CASSVEARPKYEQYF
DNA: TGTGCCAGCAGCGTAGAAGCAAGGCCCAAATACGAGCAGTACTTC

V: TRBV11-2
J: TRBJ2-3
D: NA
size: NA
CDR3: CASSLLGVGQGRGTQYF
DNA: TGTGCCAGCAGCTTATTAGGAGTGGGGCAGGGGAGAGGTACGCAGTATTTT

V: TRBV10-3
J: TRBJ2-1
D: NA
size: NA
CDR3: CAITPERTYNEQFF
DNA: TGTGCCATCACTCCGGAGAGAACCTACAATGAGCAGTTCTTC

V: TRBV7-2
J: TRBJ2-7
D: NA
size: NA
CDR3: CASSLVKGHEQYF
DNA: TGTGCCAGCAGCTTAGTCAAGGGCCACGAGCAGTACTTC

V: TRBV5-4
J: TRBJ2-1
D: NA
size: NA
CDR3: CASSAANGDEQFF
DNA: TGTGCCAGCAGCGCGGCAAATGGGGATGAGCAGTTCTTC

V: TRBV29-1
J: TRBJ2-7
D: NA
size: NA
CDR3: CSVGEGGSYYEQYF
DNA: TGCAGCGTTGGGGAAGGAGGGAGTTACTACGAGCAGTACTTC

V: TRBV6-6
J: TRBJ2-5
D: TRBD1
size: NA
CDR3: CASSYRGRETQYF
DNA: TGTGCCAGCAGTTACAGGGGGCGAGAGACCCAGTACTTC

V: TRBV7-2
J: TRBJ2-1
D: NA
size: NA
CDR3: CASSLQTNNEQFF
DNA: TGTGCCAGCAGCCTCCAGACGAACAATGAGCAGTTCTTC

V: TRBV5-1
J: TRBJ2-3
D: NA
size: NA
CDR3: CASVAELSTDTQYF
DNA: TGCGCCTCCGTAGCGGAGTTAAGCACAGATACGCAGTATTTT

V: TRBV7-9
J: TRBJ1-2
D: NA
size: NA
CDR3: CASSLLDYGYTF
DNA: TGTGCCAGCAGCTTATTGGACTATGGCTACACCTTC

V: TRBV30
J: TRBJ2-1
D: NA
size: NA
CDR3: CAWGGKNEQFF
DNA: TGTGCCTGGGGCGGGAAGAATGAGCAGTTCTTC

V: TRBV2
J: TRBJ1-1
D: NA
size: NA
CDR3: CASNAGLNTEAFF
DNA: TGTGCCAGCAACGCCGGACTGAACACTGAAGCTTTCTTT

V: TRBV30
J: TRBJ1-5
D: NA
size: once
CDR3: CAWSVGSYQPQHF
DNA: TGTGCCTGGAGTGTAGGGAGCTATCAGCCCCAGCATTTT

V: TRBV29-1
J: TRBJ2-3
D: TRBD2
size: NA
CDR3: CSVGTSGRRSDTQYF
DNA: TGCAGCGTCGGGACTAGCGGGAGACGGTCAGATACGCAGTATTTT

V: TRBV28
J: TRBJ1-1
D: NA
size: NA
CDR3: CASSLGHNRGAFF
DNA: TGTGCCAGCAGTTTGGGCCACAATAGGGGGGCTTTCTTT

V: TRBV10-3
J: TRBJ2-1
D: TRBD2
size: NA
CDR3: CAIRGLAAYNEQFF
DNA: TGTGCCATCAGGGGACTAGCGGCATACAATGAGCAGTTCTTC

V: TRBV2
J: TRBJ1-5
D: NA
size: NA
CDR3: CASSEIGVGQPQHF
DNA: TGTGCCAGCAGTGAAATAGGGGTTGGTCAGCCCCAGCATTTT

V: TRBV19
J: TRBJ2-6
D: NA
size: once
CDR3: CASSWGGGANVLTF
DNA: TGTGCCAGTAGTTGGGGTGGTGGGGCCAACGTCCTGACTTTC

V: TRBV7-6
J: TRBJ2-7
D: NA
size: NA
CDR3: CASSFSREGEQYF
DNA: TGTGCCAGCAGCTTTAGCAGGGAAGGCGAGCAGTACTTC

V: TRBV19
J: TRBJ2-3
D: TRBD1
size: NA
CDR3: CASSPGTASHTQYF
DNA: TGTGCCAGTAGTCCCGGGACAGCCTCGCATACGCAGTATTTT

V: TRBV6-4
J: TRBJ2-1
D: TRBD2
size: NA
CDR3: CASSDSGTSGTEQFF
DNA: TGTGCCAGCAGTGACTCAGGGACTAGCGGGACTGAGCAGTTCTTC

V: TRBV19
J: TRBJ2-1
D: NA
size: NA
CDR3: CASRGNGRRNEQFF
DNA: TGTGCCAGTAGGGGGAACGGGAGACGGAATGAGCAGTTCTTC

V: TRBV5-8
J: TRBJ2-7
D: NA
size: NA
CDR3: CASSPWAGDYEQYF
DNA: TGTGCCAGCAGCCCATGGGCAGGGGACTACGAGCAGTACTTC

V: TRBV29-1
J: TRBJ2-3
D: NA
size: NA
CDR3: CSVELYTDTQYF
DNA: TGCAGCGTTGAGCTATACACAGATACGCAGTATTTT

V: TRBV6-1
J: TRBJ2-7
D: TRBD1
size: NA
CDR3: CASSAGTGVSYEQYF
DNA: TGTGCCAGCAGTGCCGGGACAGGGGTCTCCTACGAGCAGTACTTC

V: TRBV11-2
J: TRBJ2-7
D: NA
size: NA
CDR3: CASSLSRHEQYF
DNA: TGTGCCAGCAGCTTGAGTAGGCACGAGCAGTACTTC

V: TRBV30
J: TRBJ1-2
D: NA
size: NA
CDR3: CAWSPDGTNYGYTF
DNA: TGTGCCTGGAGTCCGGACGGGACCAACTATGGCTACACCTTC

V: TRBV6-5
J: TRBJ2-3
D: TRBD1
size: NA
CDR3: CASKGQGAHLDTQYF
DNA: TGTGCCAGCAAAGGACAGGGGGCCCACCTGGATACGCAGTATTTT

V: TRBV6-4
J: TRBJ1-5
D: NA
size: NA
CDR3: CASSPDRNQPQHF
DNA: TGTGCCAGCAGCCCCGACAGGAATCAGCCCCAGCATTTT

V: TRBV2
J: TRBJ2-4
D: TRBD2
size: NA
CDR3: CASGGGSGAKNIQYF
DNA: TGTGCCAGCGGAGGCGGGAGTGGAGCCAAAAACATTCAGTACTTC

V: TRBV18
J: TRBJ1-2
D: NA
size: NA
CDR3: CASSPGANYGYTF
DNA: TGTGCCAGCTCACCAGGAGCTAACTATGGCTACACCTTC

V: TRBV13
J: TRBJ2-2
D: NA
size: NA
CDR3: CASSLTSSLSRAGELFF
DNA: TGTGCCAGCAGCTTAACGAGTTCCCTAAGTCGGGCCGGGGAGCTGTTTTTT

V: TRBV5-1
J: TRBJ1-1
D: NA
size: NA
CDR3: CASSSNTEAFF
DNA: TGCGCCAGCAGCTCGAACACTGAAGCTTTCTTT

V: TRBV5-6
J: TRBJ1-1
D: TRBD1
size: NA
CDR3: CASSRDRGLTEAFF
DNA: TGTGCCAGCAGCCGGGACAGGGGCCTCACTGAAGCTTTCTTT

V: TRBV28
J: TRBJ2-1
D: NA
size: NA
CDR3: CASSFQGLSSYNEQFF
DNA: TGTGCCAGCAGTTTTCAGGGGCTGAGCTCCTACAATGAGCAGTTCTTC

V: TRBV6-5
J: TRBJ2-6
D: NA
size: NA
CDR3: CASRGSGANVLTF
DNA: TGTGCCAGCAGAGGGTCTGGGGCCAACGTCCTGACTTTC

V: TRBV4-3
J: TRBJ1-3
D: NA
size: NA
CDR3: CASSQEDQFVDTIYF
DNA: TGCGCCAGCAGCCAAGAGGACCAGTTTGTCGACACCATATATTTT

V: TRBV6-6
J: TRBJ2-7
D: NA
size: NA
CDR3: CASSYSGEFSTYF
DNA: TGTGCCAGCAGTTACTCTGGGGAGTTTTCGACGTACTTC

V: TRBV7-8
J: TRBJ1-5
D: NA
size: NA
CDR3: CASSLRVGRGNQPQHF
DNA: TGTGCCAGCAGCTTAAGAGTGGGCAGAGGCAATCAGCCCCAGCATTTT

V: TRBV5-1
J: TRBJ2-5
D: TRBD1
size: NA
CDR3: CASSTRDRQETQYF
DNA: TGCGCCAGCAGCACCCGGGACAGGCAAGAGACCCAGTACTTC

V: TRBV19
J: TRBJ1-1
D: TRBD1
size: NA
CDR3: CASIRQGRSTEAFF
DNA: TGTGCCAGTATCCGACAGGGGCGGAGCACTGAAGCTTTCTTT

V: TRBV11-2
J: TRBJ2-1
D: NA
size: NA
CDR3: CASSYRGYSTYNEQFF
DNA: TGTGCCAGCAGCTACCGTGGCTACAGTACCTACAATGAGCAGTTCTTC

V: TRBV7-2
J: TRBJ1-5
D: TRBD1
size: NA
CDR3: CASSRDRDNQPQHF
DNA: TGTGCCAGCAGTCGGGACAGGGACAATCAGCCCCAGCATTTT

V: TRBV30
J: TRBJ1-2
D: NA
size: NA
CDR3: CAWSVSLQFYTF
DNA: TGTGCCTGGAGTGTAAGTCTCCAGTTCTACACCTTC

V: TRBV7-9
J: TRBJ2-3
D: TRBD1
size: NA
CDR3: CASSPTGSSTDTQYF
DNA: TGTGCCAGCAGCCCGACAGGGAGCAGCACAGATACGCAGTATTTT

V: TRBV5-4
J: TRBJ2-1
D: NA
size: NA
CDR3: CASSLGGDEQFF
DNA: TGTGCCAGCAGCTTGGGTGGAGATGAGCAGTTCTTC